This entry lists 5 T cell receptor beta chains sequenced from one sample in a study of OX40 agonist ivuxolimab in advanced cancers. The table came from immunoSEQ multiplex PCR; TCRdb's copy has only in-frame clones and leaves some out. The sample shows around 81,000 clones, approximately 87% of them seen only once. The material sequenced was CD4+ or CD8+ T cells sorted from blood, taken in a trial of the OX40 agonist ivuxolimab. All receptors come from an adult with an advanced solid tumor such as melanoma, head and neck, liver or kidney cancer.

The gene calls are TRBV7-9 and TRBJ2-7; D is uncertain. This CDR3 region has 13 residues. CDR1 is SEHNR, CDR2 FQNEAQ, per germline (reference sequence). Trimming removed 5 bases from V and 3 bases from J, with 11 bases in between. The CDR3 nucleotides are TGTGCCAGCAGCCCGCGACTGAGCTACGAGCAGTACTTC. Translating it yields CASSPRLSYEQYF.

The chain joins TRBV19 to TRBJ2-7; TRBD2 agrees at 7 bases. The CDR3 covers 17 residues. The germline V gene encodes CDR1 LNHDA and CDR2 SQIVND (reference sequence). J gave up 5 bases and V 1 base, and 14 bases lay outside the gene matches. DNA of the CDR3: TGTGCCAGTAGTATAGGGGGCGGGAGTCAGTACCACGACGAGCAGTACTTC. Translating it yields CASSIGGGSQYHDEQYF.

This clone was counted only a few times. The sample has other DNA sequences that encode this CDR3 too. This chain joins TRBV28 and TRBJ1-1, with D uncertain. Per the germline V gene, CDR1 is MDHEN and CDR2 is SYDVKM. Trimming shortened V by 3 bases and J by 2 bases, and 10 bases separated the two germline ends. The CDR3 contains 14 residues. CDR3 bases: TGTGCCAGCAGTTTGCTTGAGGGCAACACTGAAGCTTTCTTT. Its translation: CASSLLEGNTEAFF.

This clone was found many times. The chain is built from TRBV5-6 and TRBJ2-7; D is perhaps TRBD1 (6 bases). This CDR3 region has 13 residues. Looked up from germline, CDR1 is SGHDT and CDR2 is YYEEEE. V was clipped by 0 bases and J by 3 bases, with 7 bases between them. The CDR3 reads CASSLGDNYEQYF. CDR3 bases: TGTGCCAGCAGCTTGGGGGACAACTACGAGCAGTACTTC.

The chain couples TRBV9 to TRBJ2-5, with D perhaps TRBD1 (5 bases). Germline assignment: CDR1 SGDLS and CDR2 YYNGEE. CDR3 length equals 12 residues. V was trimmed by 0 bases and J by 5 bases, leaving 5 bases between them. The CDR3 DNA follows: TGTGCCAGCAGCGTAGAGGGGGAGACCCAGTACTTC. This encodes CASSVEGETQYF.